Following are 21 T cell receptor beta chains from one sample sequenced in a study of identical twins. TCRdb re-analysed the 5' RACE reads in MiXCR, keeping a single row per CDR3 protein. Among a few hundred thousand distinct CDR3 sequences listed, roughly a tenth were seen once. The sequencing sample was made of memory T cells sorted from blood. These TCRs come from a man aged 50 to 59 in good health.

This clonotype was detected many times. The chain couples TRBV5-1 to TRBJ2-2, with D tentatively TRBD1 (8 bases). This CDR3 is built from 15 residues. Trimming took 0 bases from V and 6 from J, leaving 12 bases between them. CDR1 SGHRS and CDR2 YFSETQ come from the germline V gene. CDR3 sequence: CASSLDRGGSGELFF. The CDR3, as DNA: TGCGCCAGCAGCTTGGACAGGGGGGGATCCGGGGAGCTGTTTTTT.

Many counts were recorded for this clonotype. This chain connects TRBV28 to TRBJ2-7; no clear D. Trimming cost V 5 bases and J 0 bases, with 5 bases left between them. Germline loops: CDR1 MDHEN, CDR2 SYDVKM. The CDR3 has 12 residues. The CDR3 DNA follows: TGTGCCAGCAGTCCTAGCTCCTACGAGCAGTACTTC. Residues: CASSPSSYEQYF.

This clonotype occurred many times. The V gene is TRBV4-2, the J gene TRBJ1-5; maybe TRBD1 (5 bases). V lost 1 base to trimming and J lost 1 base, with 20 bases between them. Germline CDR1 and CDR2: LGHNA and YNFKEQ. The CDR3 contains 19 residues. As DNA, the CDR3 is TGTGCCAGCAGCCAAGTATTGAGTAAAGGGGCAGCCAGCAATCAGCCCCAGCATTTT. It codes for CASSQVLSKGAASNQPQHF.

This clonotype was detected many times. The chain combines TRBV12-3 or TRBV12-4 with TRBJ2-3, with 9 nucleotides matching TRBD2. V was clipped by 1 base and J by 0 bases; unmatched bases: 5. This CDR3 is 17 amino acids long. CDR3 nucleotides: TGTGCCAGCAGTTTAGGGATTAGCGGGGGTAGCACAGATACGCAGTATTTT. Translated, it gives CASSLGISGGSTDTQYF.

This clonotype has ten or more counts. The chain couples TRBV7-9 to TRBJ1-1, with D possibly TRBD1 on 6 matching bases. CDR3 length: 13 residues. Germline V gene sequence: CDR1 SEHNR, CDR2 FQNEAQ (reference sequence). Trimming stripped 3 bases from V and 4 bases from J, with 9 bases between. The CDR3 region is CASSFGQTTEAFF. The CDR3 coding sequence is TGTGCCAGCAGCTTTGGACAGACCACTGAAGCTTTCTTT. The complete variable domain, with remaining parts taken from reference TRBV7-9 and TRBJ1-1, reads DTGVSQNPRHKITKRGQNVTFRCDPISEHNRLYWYRQTLGQGPEFLTYFQNEAQLEKSRLLSDRFSAERPKGSFSTLEIQRTEQGDSAMYLCASSFGQTTEAFFGQGTRLTVV.

This clonotype came up many times. CDR3 sequence reads: CASSISSGQGSETQYF. The CDR3 region has the DNA TGCGCCAGCAGCATTTCATCGGGACAGGGATCGGAGACCCAGTACTTC. The V and J genes are TRBV5-1 and TRBJ2-5; 9 bases align to TRBD1. CDR3 length: 16 amino acids. Unmatched junction bases numbered 12, after V lost 4 bases and J lost 5 bases. Germline CDR1 and CDR2: SGHRS and YFSETQ.

This clonotype was seen more than once but under ten times. The rearrangement uses TRBV11-2 and TRBJ2-6, with TRBD2 matching 9 bases. The V segment lost 1 base and the J segment 3 bases; nucleotides outside the gene matches: 13. CDR3 length equals 20 residues. CDR1 and CDR2 from the germline V gene are SGHAT and FQNNGV. The chain's CDR3 is CASSLVLLAGGVGGANVLTF. The CDR3 DNA follows: TGTGCCAGCAGCTTAGTACTACTAGCGGGTGGGGTAGGTGGGGCCAACGTCCTGACTTTC.

The chain recombines TRBV12-3 or TRBV12-4 with TRBJ1-5; D unclear. The germline V and J ends were trimmed by 5 bases and 2 bases, with 10 bases remaining between them. The CDR3 has 14 amino acids. DNA of the CDR3: TGTGCCAGCAGTGGTGACGGTCGCAATCAGCCCCAGCATTTT. Protein product: CASSGDGRNQPQHF.

The chain recombines TRBV5-1 with TRBJ1-1; 8 bases are shared with TRBD1. Germline assignment: CDR1 SGHRS and CDR2 YFSETQ. The CDR3 contains 14 residues. V was clipped by 3 bases and J by 1 base; unmatched bases: 2. Here the CDR3 reads CASSSQGANTEAFF. CDR3 nucleotides: TGCGCCAGCAGCTCGCAGGGGGCGAACACTGAAGCTTTCTTT.

This clonotype was counted ten times or more. The chain is built from TRBV12-3 or TRBV12-4 and TRBJ2-7; 15 nucleotides match TRBD2. Trimming took 6 bases from V and 6 from J; bases not matched to a gene: 12. The CDR3 contains 17 residues. The CDR3 sequence is CASRIAGTSGRMGEQYF. CDR3 nucleotide sequence: TGTGCCAGCAGAATCGCCGGGACTAGCGGGAGGATGGGCGAGCAGTACTTC.

This clonotype was picked up a small number of times. The gene calls are TRBV27 and TRBJ2-3; D is unresolved. CDR3 length: 13 residues. CDR1 and CDR2 from the germline V gene are MNHEY and SMNVEV (reference sequence). V shed 5 bases and J shed 11 bases, with 17 bases lying between them. DNA of the CDR3: TGTGCCAGCAGTCCCTCGGGCGGCCCCGTGCAGTATTTT. Its protein product is CASSPSGGPVQYF.

This clonotype showed up many times. The rearrangement uses TRBV4-1 and TRBJ2-6; D uncertain. Trimming removed 2 bases from V and 0 bases from J, with 11 bases in between. From germline, CDR1 is MGHRA and CDR2 YSYEKL. This CDR3 region has 17 residues. The DNA of the CDR3 is TGCGCCAGCAGCCAACGCATGGACCGCTCTGGGGCCAACGTCCTGACTTTC. This sequence encodes CASSQRMDRSGANVLTF.

This clonotype was counted between two and nine times. The chain carries TRBV6-2 or TRBV6-3 and TRBJ2-7, with 12 bases that match TRBD2. Germline V lookup: CDR1 MNHEY, CDR2 SVGEGT. Trimming cost V 0 bases and J 2 bases; bases outside gene matches: 8. The CDR3 has 18 amino acids. The CDR3 reads CASSYSLAGGPGAYEQYF. The DNA for the CDR3 is TGTGCCAGCAGTTACTCCCTAGCGGGAGGGCCCGGCGCCTACGAGCAGTACTTC.

This clonotype was recorded a few times. The chain is built from TRBV20-1 and TRBJ2-5; possibly TRBD1 for D (5 bases). This CDR3 is 13 amino acids long. The germline V gene encodes CDR1 DFQATT and CDR2 SNEGSKA (reference sequence). Trimming removed 6 bases at V and 5 bases at J, with 16 bases between. The CDR3 DNA reads as TGCAGTGCAATCCCCGTATGGGGCGAGACCCAGTACTTC. It specifies CSAIPVWGETQYF.

This clonotype was picked up many times. The chain couples TRBV12-3 or TRBV12-4 to TRBJ2-2; a weak D match, TRBD2 (7 bases). This CDR3 contains 14 residues. V lost 8 bases, J lost 2 bases, and 12 bases lay in between. The CDR3 coding sequence is TGTGCCAGCCGTTCGGGGGGCAACACCGGGGAGCTGTTTTTT. It yields the protein CASRSGGNTGELFF.

This clonotype showed up just a few times. The V gene is TRBV19, the J gene TRBJ1-6; TRBD1 might be the D (5 bases). Trimming stripped 7 bases from V and 5 bases from J, with 15 bases between. This CDR3 contains 15 residues. Germline CDR1 reads LNHDA; CDR2 reads SQIVND (reference sequence). CDR3 nucleotides: TGTGCCAGTACTCGCGCGGGGGTCGATAATTCACCCCTCCACTTT. Its translation is CASTRAGVDNSPLHF.

This clonotype was counted ten times or more. The chain uses TRBV25-1 and TRBJ2-7; D remains unclear. This CDR3 region has 13 residues. V was trimmed by 7 bases and J by 0 bases, leaving 10 bases between them. CDR1 is MGHDK and CDR2 is SYGVNS in the germline V gene. The chain's CDR3 is CASIDTRSYEQYF. The CDR3 nucleotides read TGTGCCAGCATCGACACCCGCTCCTACGAGCAGTACTTC.

The V and J genes are TRBV11-2 and TRBJ2-7; D is uncertain. The CDR3 is 12 amino acids. Trimming left V 3 bases short and J 1 base short, with 4 bases between. Germline CDR1 SGHAT, CDR2 FQNNGV. The CDR3 loop reads CASSFISYEQYF. CDR3 bases: TGTGCCAGCAGCTTTATATCCTACGAGCAGTACTTC.

This clonotype was recorded many times. V is TRBV27 and J is TRBJ2-1; 11 nucleotides match TRBD2. CDR3 length equals 16 residues. Trimming cost V 2 bases and J 4 bases; bases outside gene matches: 4. Germline lookup yields CDR1 MNHEY and CDR2 SMNVEV (reference sequence). The CDR3 sequence: CASSLGSSGRYNEQFF. The DNA of the CDR3 is TGTGCCAGCAGTTTAGGCTCTAGCGGGAGGTACAATGAGCAGTTCTTC.

At least ten counts were recorded for this clonotype. The rearrangement uses TRBV5-1 and TRBJ2-3; tentative D call: TRBD1 (5 bases). Germline CDR1 and CDR2: SGHRS and YFSETQ. The CDR3 is made up of 17 amino acids. The V end lost 4 bases, the J end lost 4 bases, and 22 bases lay between the germline ends. CDR3 bases: TGCGCCAGCAGCGATAGGGGCTCATTCCAGGGATCAGATACGCAGTATTTT. It translates to CASSDRGSFQGSDTQYF. Full variable domain (missing parts from reference TRBV5-1 and TRBJ2-3): KAGVTQTPRYLIKTRGQQVTLSCSPISGHRSVSWYQQTPGQGLQFLFEYFSETQRNKGNFPGRFSGRQFSNSRSEMNVSTLELGDSALYLCASSDRGSFQGSDTQYFGPGTRLTVL.

This clonotype showed up just a few times. The chain uses TRBV7-2 and TRBJ1-2; 9 positions agree with TRBD1. In germline, CDR1 is SGHTA, CDR2 FQGNSA. The CDR3 runs 15 residues. The junction had 4 bases not matched to a gene; V was cut back by 5 bases and J by 0 bases. CDR3: CASSAGQGTNYGYTF. The DNA of the CDR3 is TGTGCCAGCAGCGCCGGACAGGGGACTAACTATGGCTACACCTTC. Using reference TRBV7-2 and TRBJ1-2 for the parts outside the CDR3, the full variable domain is GAGVSQSPSNKVTEKGKDVELRCDPISGHTALYWYRQSLGQGLEFLIYFQGNSAPDKSGLPSDRFSAERTGGSVSTLTIQRTQQEDSAVYLCASSAGQGTNYGYTFGSGTRLTVV.